This entry lists 2 T cell receptor beta chains sequenced from one sample in a study of cytomegalovirus exposure and HLA in healthy donors. Amplification used 60 Vbeta primers and 13 Jbeta primers. Repertoires were generated with immunoSEQ multiplex PCR, while TCRdb's copy carries only in-frame clones and drops some. The sample has 95,000 to 130,000 clones, about 80% seen once. Sequenced material: PBMCs. The receptors originated from a man aged 30 to 45 in good health and CMV-seropositive.

With respect to this clone: Relative to the germline gene, one junction end is altered; a read error may explain this. The genes are TRBV7-7 and TRBJ2-7, with TRBD1 identical over 7 bases. Per the germline V gene, CDR1 is SSHAT and CDR2 is FNYEAQ (reference sequence). CDR3 length equals 13 residues. DNA of the CDR3: TGTGCTAGCAGCCGTGACAGGGAAAACGAGCAGTACTTC. This encodes CASSRDRENEQYF.

V usage is TRBV18 and J usage is TRBJ2-1, with D perhaps TRBD2 (6 bases). Germline CDR1 and CDR2: KGHSH and LQKENI. The CDR3 spans 13 residues. Between the trimmed V and J ends, which lost 3 bases and 4 bases, there was a span of 7 bases. CDR3 in DNA: TGTGCCAGCTCACCGCTAGCGTACAATGAGCAGTTCTTC. Protein: CASSPLAYNEQFF.